This T cell receptor (beta chain) was recorded in a study of Ad26.COV2.S vaccination and SARS-CoV-2 variants. Germline V gene data show CDR1 as KGHSH and CDR2 as LQKENI. V lost 0 bases and J lost 5, with 7 bases in between. The CDR3 runs 13 residues. About this clone: The target antigen is unknown.

Clones were sequenced by immunoSEQ multiplex PCR, and TCRdb holds only the in-frame ones, with some missing. The sample holds roughly 300,000 clones, around 88% seen once. Treatment indicated: roughly 20 received Ad26.COV2.S at low or high dose, single or two shots; roughly 5 received placebo; per-sample allocation not given. At day 63 after the first vaccine or placebo injection, samples were drawn. An Ad26 vector that expressed Wuhan-strain SARS-CoV-2 spike constituted the vaccine. Points from the study as a whole: Spike-specific TCR breadth ran higher among vaccine recipients than placebo recipients. Researchers cautioned that TCR breadth and depth analyses may have underestimated total T cell responses.

This clonotype was sampled from a person aged 18-65 years who received the Ad26.COV2.S COVID-19 vaccine or a placebo. The rearrangement uses TRBV18 and TRBJ2-5; D is unclear. The material sequenced was peripheral blood, taken in a trial of Ad26.COV2.S vaccine versus placebo. The CDR3 region has the DNA TGTGCCAGCTCACCACCGTTCAGGGAGACCCAGTACTTC. This codes for CASSPPFRETQYF.